This T cell receptor (beta chain) stems from a study of blood T cell repertoires in COVID-19. This CDR3 comprises 15 residues. V was clipped by 5 bases and J by 7 bases; unmatched bases: 8. Germline CDR1 SEHNR, CDR2 FQNEAQ (reference sequence). The table came from immunoSEQ multiplex PCR; TCRdb's copy has only in-frame clones and leaves some out. The sample consists of approximately 180,000 clones, 80% to 90% of them appearing once. The chain combines TRBV7-9 with TRBJ1-4; 9 nucleotides align to TRBD1. The sample consisted of PBMCs or T cells enriched from blood (not recorded which). The clonotype originates from a woman aged 40 to 50 with acute COVID-19. The CDR3 nucleotides are TGTGCCAGCAGCCCCCCGGGACAGGGTGGTGAAAAACTGTTTTTT. Translation gives CASSPPGQGGEKLFF.